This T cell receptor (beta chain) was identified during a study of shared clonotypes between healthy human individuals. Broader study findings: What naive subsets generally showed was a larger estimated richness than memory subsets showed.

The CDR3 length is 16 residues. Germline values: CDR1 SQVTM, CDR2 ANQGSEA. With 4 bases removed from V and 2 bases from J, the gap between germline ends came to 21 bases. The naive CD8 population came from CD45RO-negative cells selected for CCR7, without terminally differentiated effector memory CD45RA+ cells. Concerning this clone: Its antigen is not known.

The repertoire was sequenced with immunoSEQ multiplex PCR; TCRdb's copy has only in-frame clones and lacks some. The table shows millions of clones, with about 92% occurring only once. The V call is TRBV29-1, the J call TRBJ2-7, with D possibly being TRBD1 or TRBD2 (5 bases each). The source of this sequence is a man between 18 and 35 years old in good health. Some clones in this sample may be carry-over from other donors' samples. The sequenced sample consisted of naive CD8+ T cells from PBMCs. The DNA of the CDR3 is TGCAGCGTTGTAAGGCGAGCGGACACTCTTCCCTACGAGCAGTACTTC. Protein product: CSVVRRADTLPYEQYF.